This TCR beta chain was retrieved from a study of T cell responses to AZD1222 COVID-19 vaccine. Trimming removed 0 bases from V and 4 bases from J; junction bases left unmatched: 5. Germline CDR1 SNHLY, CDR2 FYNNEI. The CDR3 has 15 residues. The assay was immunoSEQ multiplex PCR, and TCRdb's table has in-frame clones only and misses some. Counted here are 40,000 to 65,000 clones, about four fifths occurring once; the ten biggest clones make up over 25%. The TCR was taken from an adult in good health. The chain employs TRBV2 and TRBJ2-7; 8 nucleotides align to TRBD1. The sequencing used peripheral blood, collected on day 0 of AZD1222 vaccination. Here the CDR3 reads CASSEASGGGYEQYF. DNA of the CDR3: TGTGCCAGCAGTGAAGCGTCAGGGGGCGGGTACGAGCAGTACTTC.